This T cell receptor beta chain was observed in a study of cytomegalovirus exposure and HLA in healthy donors. A word on this clone: Antigen unknown.

Broader study findings: As a later analysis showed, several of the most significant clusters appeared to be linked to common viral pathogens. The study listed 164 cytomegalovirus-associated TCR beta chains.

Germline trimming cut 6 bases from V and 1 base from J; bases unmatched to any gene: 5. Looked up from germline, CDR1 is SNHLY and CDR2 is FYNNEI. The length of the CDR3 is 15 residues. In the PCR, 60 Vbeta and 13 Jbeta primers were used. Assay: immunoSEQ multiplex PCR; the TCRdb copy retains only in-frame clones and omits some. Of approximately 160,000 clones listed, around 86% are singletons. J is TRBJ1-1 and V is TRBV2, with 10 nucleotides matching TRBD1. The sample taken for sequencing was PBMCs. The sequence was obtained from a girl aged 2 to 10 in good health and CMV-seropositive. The CDR3 protein is CASSVDRGRNTEAFF. The CDR3 nucleotides are TGTGCCAGCAGCGTCGACAGGGGGCGGAACACTGAAGCTTTCTTT.